These T cell receptor beta chains were read from a single sample in a study of blood T cell repertoires in COVID-19. TCRdb's copy holds only in-frame clones and misses some; the assay was immunoSEQ multiplex PCR. This sample has 100,000 or so clones, with 80% found just once. Material for sequencing was peripheral blood. The source is a human donor in a cohort sampled during active COVID-19. CDR3s include the opening cysteine and the closing phenylalanine or tryptophan. D genes are given only for firm matches. Clone size is not always given. Where it is, it says once, few, many or a class for expanded clones.

clone size | J gene | V gene | CDR3 length | D gene | CDR3 protein | CDR3 DNA
- | TRBJ1-1 | TRBV6-6 | 15 | - | CASSYSMSVNTEAFF | TGTGCCAGCAGTTACTCGATGTCGGTGAACACTGAAGCTTTCTTT
- | TRBJ2-7 | TRBV10-3 | 14 | TRBD1 | CATFPGQGTYEQYF | TGTGCCACTTTCCCGGGACAGGGGACCTACGAGCAGTACTTC
few | TRBJ2-1 | TRBV2 | 15 | TRBD2 | CARPLAGGSYNEQFF | TGTGCCAGGCCACTAGCGGGAGGGTCCTACAATGAGCAGTTCTTC
once | TRBJ2-7 | TRBV19 | 16 | - | CASSILLTSSSYEQYF | TGTGCCAGTAGTATTCTACTAACCTCTAGCTCCTACGAGCAGTACTTC
few | TRBJ1-1 | TRBV7-8 | 14 | - | CASSSRQPNTEAFF | TGTGCCAGCAGCTCCAGACAACCCAACACTGAAGCTTTCTTT
- | TRBJ2-7 | TRBV25-1 | 16 | TRBD2 | CASSQLGGAITYEQYF | TGTGCCAGCAGCCAGCTGGGAGGGGCTATTACCTACGAGCAGTACTTC
few | TRBJ1-6 | TRBV11-2 | 17 | - | CASSLVPRSSYNSPLHF | TGTGCCAGCAGCTTAGTCCCGAGGAGCTCCTATAATTCACCCCTCCACTTT
- | TRBJ2-7 | TRBV5-1 | 18 | TRBD2 | CASSLGGTSGRRPYEQYF | TGCGCCAGCAGCTTGGGGGGGACTAGCGGGAGGAGACCCTACGAGCAGTACTTC
few | TRBJ2-1 | TRBV29-1 | 10 | - | CSVSIYEQFF | TGCAGCGTTAGCATCTATGAGCAGTTCTTC
- | TRBJ2-3 | TRBV24-1 | 15 | - | CATSDLGTGTDTQYF | TGTGCCACCAGTGACCTTGGGACTGGCACAGATACGCAGTATTTT